These T cell receptor beta chains were read from a single sample in a study of blood T cell repertoires in COVID-19. Repertoires were generated with immunoSEQ multiplex PCR, while TCRdb's copy carries only in-frame clones and drops some. The sample carries approximately 170,000 clones, approximately 91% recorded once. Sequenced material: peripheral blood. These receptors were taken from a man aged 18 to 29 with COVID-19, enrolled during active disease. Both conserved end residues are part of each CDR3. A D gene is named only where the DNA matches it firmly. Some rows have no size entry. The others give once, few or many, or a class for an expanded clone.

>TRBJ1-5|-|TRBD1|TRBV7-2
TGTGCCAGCAGCTTACCGACAGGGGGCAATCAGCCCCAGCATTTT
CASSLPTGGNQPQHF
>TRBJ2-7|-|-|TRBV4-3
TGCGCCAGCAGCCAAGGCTTCGGAGTAGGATCCTACGAGCAGTACTTC
CASSQGFGVGSYEQYF
>TRBJ2-7|-|-|TRBV14
TGTGCCAGCAGCCCCTCAGGAGGGCTAGGTTACGAGCAGTACTTC
CASSPSGGLGYEQYF
>TRBJ2-1|-|-|TRBV29-1
TGCAGCGTTGTGGGGACTCCCGAGCAGTTCTTC
CSVVGTPEQFF
>TRBJ1-6|-|-|TRBV7-8
TGTGCCAGCAGCTCAGCCGACAGATATAATTCACCCCTCCACTTT
CASSSADRYNSPLHF
>TRBJ2-5|-|-|TRBV14
TGTGCCAGCAGCCCACAGGGTCAAGGCGAGACCCAGTACTTC
CASSPQGQGETQYF
>TRBJ2-7|-|-|TRBV5-4
TGTGCCAGCAGCTTGGGATCCGGACAGTTTACCTACGAGCAGTACTTC
CASSLGSGQFTYEQYF
>TRBJ2-1|-|TRBD1|TRBV4-3
TGCGCCAGCAGCCATGATCGCGGGACAGGGGGTCGGAATGAGCAGTTCTTC
CASSHDRGTGGRNEQFF
>TRBJ2-7|-|TRBD2|TRBV28
TGTGCCAGCAGTTATAGCGGGAGTTGGTACGAGCAGTACTTC
CASSYSGSWYEQYF
>TRBJ2-7|-|-|TRBV12-3/TRBV12-4
TGTGCCAGCAGTTTAGCCCAGGGGTTGCAGTACTTC
CASSLAQGLQYF
>TRBJ2-7|-|-|TRBV24-1
TGTGCCACCAGTGATTCCCACAGGGACGAGCAGTACTTC
CATSDSHRDEQYF
>TRBJ2-7|-|-|TRBV3-1/TRBV3-2
TGTGCCAGCAGCCAAGATCGCCTGGAGAGCCCCTACGAGCAGTACTTC
CASSQDRLESPYEQYF
>TRBJ2-7|-|-|TRBV6-5
TGTGCCAGCACAGGTCCTTACCTCTACGAGCAGTACTTC
CASTGPYLYEQYF
>TRBJ2-3|-|-|TRBV24-1
TGTGCCACCACCGGCAGGTCGACAGATACGCAGTATTTT
CATTGRSTDTQYF
>TRBJ2-3|-|TRBD2|TRBV10-2
TGCGCCAGCAGAAACCTTCGGGGAGGGACAGATACGCAGTATTTT
CASRNLRGGTDTQYF
>TRBJ2-2|-|-|TRBV5-1
TGCGCCAGCAGCTTGGGGACAGTCCCCGGCGGGGAGCTGTTTTTT
CASSLGTVPGGELFF
>TRBJ2-7|-|-|TRBV4-1
TGCGCCAGCAGCCAAGACGGTAGGCGGGACAGCTCCTACGAGCAGTACTTC
CASSQDGRRDSSYEQYF
>TRBJ1-1|-|TRBD1|TRBV5-1
TGCGCCAGCAGCTTGGGGGACAGGACTTTGAACACTGAAGCTTTCTTT
CASSLGDRTLNTEAFF
>TRBJ2-7|-|TRBD1|TRBV11-2
TGTGCCAGCAGAAAACTAACCGGGACAGCCTACGAGCAGTACTTC
CASRKLTGTAYEQYF
>TRBJ2-5|once|-|TRBV4-3
TGCGCCAGCAGCCAAGCTTTAACCAAAGCGGAGACCCAGTACTTC
CASSQALTKAETQYF
>TRBJ2-3|-|TRBD1|TRBV7-2
TGTGCCAGCAGCTTAGACAGGGGCCTGGGAGATACGCAGTATTTT
CASSLDRGLGDTQYF
>TRBJ2-1|-|TRBD2|TRBV7-9
TGTGCCAGCAGCTCGTCGTCCGGGACTAGCGGGAGGGCCGAGTTCTTC
CASSSSSGTSGRAEFF
>TRBJ2-6|-|-|TRBV19
TGTGCCAGTAGTAGCCCCCGGGGGGCCGGGGCCAACGTCCTGACTTTC
CASSSPRGAGANVLTF
>TRBJ1-5|few|-|TRBV4-1
TGCGCCAGCAGCCAAGCCTACAGTGGTAATCAGCCCCAGCATTTT
CASSQAYSGNQPQHF
>TRBJ1-2|-|-|TRBV9
TGTGCCTCAGAAAGCGGGGCGGACTATGGCTACACCTTC
CASESGADYGYTF
>TRBJ2-7|-|-|TRBV7-2
TGTGCCAGCAGCCCCGTTGGACAGTTACTCTACGAGCAGTACTTC
CASSPVGQLLYEQYF
>TRBJ2-7|-|TRBD1|TRBV15
TGTGCCACCAGCAGACCCAACAGGGGGCCCTACGAGCAGTACTTC
CATSRPNRGPYEQYF
>TRBJ1-1|-|-|TRBV9
TGTGCCAGCAGCAAATTACAGGGCACCCCTGAAGCTTTCTTT
CASSKLQGTPEAFF
>TRBJ1-1|-|TRBD1|TRBV9
TGTGCCAGCAGCCCCCGGGACAGATTTTCCATGAACACTGAAGCTTTCTTT
CASSPRDRFSMNTEAFF
>TRBJ2-1|-|-|TRBV24-1
TGTGCCACCAGTGATTTGGCATCCAGGGGTAGGAATGAGCAGTTCTTC
CATSDLASRGRNEQFF
>TRBJ2-7|-|TRBD1|TRBV28
TGTGCCAGCAGTCAGCAGACAGGGGGCGAGCAGTACTTC
CASSQQTGGEQYF
>TRBJ2-1|-|-|TRBV27
TGTGCCAGCAGTTTAGCCGCTTCTAGAGCCTACAATGAGCAGTTCTTC
CASSLAASRAYNEQFF
>TRBJ2-3|-|TRBD1|TRBV7-2
TGTGCCAGCAGCCGGGACAGGGGGAGTCAGTATTTT
CASSRDRGSQYF
>TRBJ2-1|-|-|TRBV7-8
TGTGCCAGCAGCTTAGGGCAGGGTCAGCTTGATCTGTTCTTC
CASSLGQGQLDLFF
>TRBJ2-6|-|-|TRBV19
TGTGCCAGTAGTCGTTACCAGGGGGCCAACGTCCTGACTTTC
CASSRYQGANVLTF
>TRBJ2-5|-|TRBD1|TRBV24-1
TGTGCCACCAGTGATTACAGGGGAGAGACCCAGTACTTC
CATSDYRGETQYF
>TRBJ2-7|few|-|TRBV10-1
TGCGCCAGCAGTCCCGAGAACTACGAGCAGTACTTC
CASSPENYEQYF
>TRBJ1-2|-|TRBD1|TRBV28
TGTGCCAGCACCCAAGGATTGGACAGGCCGACGAACTATGGCTACACCTTC
CASTQGLDRPTNYGYTF
>TRBJ1-2|-|TRBD1|TRBV9
TGTGCCAGCAGCGTAGGATGGGACAGGGCAGGCAGCTACACCTTC
CASSVGWDRAGSYTF
>TRBJ1-2|-|-|TRBV7-9
TGTGCCAGCAGCTACGGACAGTCCTTCTATGGCTACACCTTC
CASSYGQSFYGYTF
>TRBJ1-5|-|TRBD1|TRBV2
TGTGCCAGCAGTGTCATGACAGGGTACCAGCCCCAGCATTTT
CASSVMTGYQPQHF
>TRBJ1-3|-|TRBD1|TRBV3-1/TRBV3-2
TGTGCCAGCAGCCAGGGCCAGACAGGGGTCGGGGGAAACACCATATATTTT
CASSQGQTGVGGNTIYF
>TRBJ1-2|-|-|TRBV27
TGTGCCAGCAGTCACGGCGACAGGTTTAACTATGGCTACACCTTC
CASSHGDRFNYGYTF
>TRBJ2-1|-|TRBD1|TRBV5-4
TGTGCCAGCAGCCGTTTGGACAGGGATGAGCAGTTCTTC
CASSRLDRDEQFF
>TRBJ1-2|-|-|TRBV9
TGTGCCAGCAGCGTAGTCGGCTATGGCTACACCTTC
CASSVVGYGYTF
>TRBJ2-7|-|TRBD1|TRBV4-1
TGCGCCAGCAGCCAGAGGGGGCGGCTCTCCTACGAGCAGTACTTC
CASSQRGRLSYEQYF
>TRBJ1-2|-|-|TRBV28
TGTGCCAGCATGAGGTTATCCTATGGCTACACCTTC
CASMRLSYGYTF
>TRBJ1-5|-|TRBD1|TRBV5-1
TGCGCCAGCAGCTCCGGGACAGGAAGGAATCAGCCCCAGCATTTT
CASSSGTGRNQPQHF
>TRBJ2-1|once|TRBD2|TRBV2
TGTGCCAGCTGTCCCCGTCTAGCGGGAAACAATGAGCAGTTCTTC
CASCPRLAGNNEQFF
>TRBJ2-1|-|TRBD2|TRBV28
TGTGCCAGCAGGGGCGCGGGAGGGCCCTTTGTTGAGCAGTTCTTC
CASRGAGGPFVEQFF